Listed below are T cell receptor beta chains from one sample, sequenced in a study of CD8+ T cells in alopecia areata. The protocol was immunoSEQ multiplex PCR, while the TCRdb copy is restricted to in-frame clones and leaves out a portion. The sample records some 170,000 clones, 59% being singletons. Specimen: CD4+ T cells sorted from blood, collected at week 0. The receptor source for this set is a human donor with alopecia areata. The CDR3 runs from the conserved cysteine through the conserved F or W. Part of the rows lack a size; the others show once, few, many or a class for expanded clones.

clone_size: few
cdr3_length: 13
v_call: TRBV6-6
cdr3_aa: CASSTSFPYEQYF

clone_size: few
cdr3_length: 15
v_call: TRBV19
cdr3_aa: CASSRPGTTNYGYTF

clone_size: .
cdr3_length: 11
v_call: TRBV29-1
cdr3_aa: CSVDSQETQYF

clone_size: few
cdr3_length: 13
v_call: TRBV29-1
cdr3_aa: CSVRQAVGYGYTF

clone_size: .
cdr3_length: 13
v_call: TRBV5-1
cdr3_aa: CASSLSRSQTQYF

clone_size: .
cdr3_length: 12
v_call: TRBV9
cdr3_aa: CASSVNDYGYTF

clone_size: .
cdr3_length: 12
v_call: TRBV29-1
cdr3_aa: CSVVRSNYGYTF

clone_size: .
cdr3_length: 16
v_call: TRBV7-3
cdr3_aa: CASSLDGTGGAGEAFF

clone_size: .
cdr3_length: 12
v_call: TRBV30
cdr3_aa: CAWSRGHDEQYF

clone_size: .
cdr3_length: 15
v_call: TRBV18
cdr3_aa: CASSPPLRGRETQYF

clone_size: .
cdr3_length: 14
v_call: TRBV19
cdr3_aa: CASEDHRGIQPQHF

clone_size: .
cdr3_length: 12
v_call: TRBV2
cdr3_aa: CASRGHYQPQHF

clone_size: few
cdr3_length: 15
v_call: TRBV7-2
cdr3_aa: CASSKTGQGQNEQFF

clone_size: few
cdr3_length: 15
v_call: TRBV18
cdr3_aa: CASSPRDRDNSPLHF

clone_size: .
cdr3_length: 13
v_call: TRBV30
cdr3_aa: CAWSKGGTDTQYF

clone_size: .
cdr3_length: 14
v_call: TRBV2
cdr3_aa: CASSASGRSYEQYF

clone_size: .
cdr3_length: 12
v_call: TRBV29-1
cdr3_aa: CSAPGTGKTQYF

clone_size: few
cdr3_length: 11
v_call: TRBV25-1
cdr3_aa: CASKGQIEAFF

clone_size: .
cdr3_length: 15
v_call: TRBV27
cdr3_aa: CASRIQGRPQETQYF

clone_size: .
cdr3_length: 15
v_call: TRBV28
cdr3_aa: CASTSGGVGTGELFF

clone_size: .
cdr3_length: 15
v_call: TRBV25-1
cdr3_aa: CASSDHRKYQETQYF

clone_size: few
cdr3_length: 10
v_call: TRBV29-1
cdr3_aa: CSGPSGINQF

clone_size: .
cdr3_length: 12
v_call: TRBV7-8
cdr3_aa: CASSLGGGGYTF

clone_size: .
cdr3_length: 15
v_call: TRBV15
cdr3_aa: CATSPPKGITDTQYF

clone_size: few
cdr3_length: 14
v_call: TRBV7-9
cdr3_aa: CASSPRDRYNEQFF

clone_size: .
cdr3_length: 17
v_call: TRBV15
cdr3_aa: CATSRALTSGNKNIQYF